These 28 T cell receptor beta chains were sequenced from one sample in a study of T cells in Graves' hyperthyroidism and ophthalmopathy. The TCR beta CDR3 regions underwent amplification using RNA transcripts as the source. The HTBI primer set was used in a first-round RT-PCR of the TCR CDR3. From the multiplex PCR reads, TCRdb called clonotypes with MiXCR, one entry per CDR3 protein. The data show some 510,000 distinct CDR3 sequences, approximately 44% seen once. The sequencing input was peripheral blood or thyroid tissue (not recorded which). Receptors originate from a woman younger than 35 with Graves' hyperthyroidism.

The chain carries TRBV29-1 and TRBJ1-2, with D uncertain. Trimming left V 0 bases short and J 4 bases short, with 15 bases between. Per the germline V gene, CDR1 is SQVTM and CDR2 is ANQGSEA. The CDR3 totals 15 residues. The CDR3 sequence is CSVEDARGSGYGYTF. Here the CDR3 DNA reads TGCAGCGTTGAAGATGCCCGAGGGAGCGGCTATGGCTACACCTTC.

This clonotype was recorded only once. The V gene is TRBV7-9, the J gene TRBJ2-7, with D possibly called TRBD1 or TRBD2 (5 bases each). The V end was cut by 1 base, the J end by 3 bases, with 13 bases between. The CDR3 is 15 residues long. CDR1 and CDR2 (germline): SEHNR, FQNEAQ (reference sequence). CDR3 sequence: CASSLEVGARYEQYF. CDR3 DNA sequence: TGTGCCAGCAGCTTAGAGGTCGGGGCGCGCTACGAGCAGTACTTC.

Comments on this clonotype: This clone may be a read error of a much larger clone one base away. The chain is built from TRBV11-2 and TRBJ1-6, with 7 bases matching TRBD1. The germline CDR1 and CDR2 sequences are SGHAT and FQNNGV. The CDR3 consists of 15 residues. CDR3 amino acids: CASSKGQIFNSTLHF. CDR3 coding DNA: TGTGCCAGCAGCAAGGGACAGATTTTTAATTCAACCCTCCACTTT.

This clonotype has just a few counts. V is TRBV20-1 and J is TRBJ2-5; D not certain. The germline V and J ends were trimmed by 0 bases and 7 bases, with 9 bases remaining between them. CDR3 length equals 12 residues. Germline V gives CDR1 DFQATT, CDR2 SNEGSKA (reference sequence). This CDR3 is CSARDSTGTQYF. DNA of the CDR3: TGCAGTGCTAGAGATAGTACGGGGACCCAGTACTTC.

The chain employs TRBV7-8 and TRBJ1-3, with D possibly TRBD1 on 5 matching bases. Trimming left V 5 bases short and J 0 bases short, with 14 bases between. Germline assignment: CDR1 SGHVS and CDR2 FQNEAQ. The CDR3 covers 16 residues. The CDR3 DNA sequence: TGTGCCAGCAGCCAAGGGGACGGGTTCTCTGGAAACACCATATATTTT. Amino acids: CASSQGDGFSGNTIYF.

Concerning this clonotype: This may be a read error: a much more frequent sequence differs by one nucleotide. The genes are TRBV7-9 and TRBJ2-2; D is possibly TRBD1 (5 bases). This CDR3 has 15 residues. The germline V gene encodes CDR1 SEHNR and CDR2 FQNEAQ (reference sequence). V shed 5 bases and J shed 2 bases, with 12 bases lying between them. The CDR3 spells CASSPRQINTGELFF. The DNA of the CDR3 is TGTGCCAGCAGCCCCCGACAGATAAACACCGGGGAGCTGTTTTTT.

This clonotype was observed a few times. The chain combines TRBV12-3 or TRBV12-4 with TRBJ2-7; 9 nucleotides align to TRBD1. The CDR3 totals 14 residues. Unmatched junction bases numbered 5, after V lost 6 bases and J lost 2 bases. The CDR3 loop reads CASRAGTGTYEQYF. The CDR3 DNA sequence: TGTGCCAGCAGAGCCGGGACAGGGACCTACGAGCAGTACTTC.

This clonotype was recorded at least ten times. The chain links TRBV2 to TRBJ2-7; perhaps TRBD1 as D (5 bases). The CDR3 spans 12 residues. V lost 11 bases and J 2 bases, leaving 13 bases between the germline ends. Looked up from germline, CDR1 is SNHLY and CDR2 is FYNNEI. CDR3 in amino acids: CALTTATYEQYF. Here the CDR3 DNA reads TGTGCCTTAACGACAGCCACCTACGAGCAGTACTTC.

J is TRBJ1-5 and V is TRBV2, with TRBD1 identical over 8 bases. The CDR3 is made up of 14 amino acids. The trim removed 5 bases at V and 6 bases at J, leaving 6 bases unmatched. Germline V gives CDR1 SNHLY, CDR2 FYNNEI. The CDR3 DNA follows: TGTGCCAGCAGTAACCGACAGGGGACTCAGCCCCAGCATTTT. It codes for CASSNRQGTQPQHF.

This clonotype came up many times. The chain is built from TRBV29-1 and TRBJ2-7; perhaps TRBD2 as D (5 bases). The CDR3 has 13 residues. V was clipped by 2 bases and J by 1 base, with 9 bases between them. The germline CDR1 and CDR2 sequences are SQVTM and ANQGSEA. The CDR3 nucleotides are TGCAGCGTTGAACCGGCGGGTTCCTACGAGCAGTACTTC. This sequence encodes CSVEPAGSYEQYF.

This clonotype was counted between two and nine times. This chain links TRBV2 with TRBJ2-7, with 13 bases aligning to TRBD2. The CDR3 consists of 18 residues. Looked up from germline, CDR1 is SNHLY and CDR2 is FYNNEI. Trimming took 6 bases from V and 6 from J; bases not matched to a gene: 17. CDR3 sequence: CASRDTPPGTSGVREQYF. The CDR3 DNA reads TGTGCCAGCAGAGACACCCCTCCCGGGACTAGCGGGGTGCGCGAGCAGTACTTC.

This clonotype showed up many times. The chain is built from TRBV7-2 and TRBJ2-2; D is uncertain. Germline CDR1 and CDR2: SGHTA and FQGNSA. This CDR3 contains 13 residues. Trimming took 5 bases from V and 6 from J, leaving 10 bases between them. As DNA, the CDR3 is TGTGCCAGCAGCGTGGTTGTATCCGGGGAGCTGTTTTTT. This gives the protein CASSVVVSGELFF.

This clonotype has only a few counts. This may stem from a read error, because a much larger clone lies one nucleotide away. The V gene is TRBV7-3, the J gene TRBJ1-1; weak D call: TRBD1 (6 bases). The CDR3 spans 13 residues. Looked up from germline, CDR1 is SGHTA and CDR2 is FQGTGA. With 5 bases removed from V and 3 bases from J, the gap between germline ends came to 10 bases. The CDR3 bases are TGTGCCAGCAGCCGAAACAGGGACACTGAAGCTTTCTTT. Protein sequence: CASSRNRDTEAFF. The full variable domain, in which reference TRBV7-3 and TRBJ1-1 provide the parts outside the CDR3, is GAGVSQTPSNKVTEKGKYVELRCDPISGHTALYWYRQSLGQGPEFLIYFQGTGAADDSGLPNDRFFAVRPEGSVSTLKIQRTERGDSAVYLCASSRNRDTEAFFGQGTRLTVV.

This clonotype was recorded at least ten times. The chain is built from TRBV7-9 and TRBJ1-2; 8 bases agree with TRBD1. Germline-derived CDR1 and CDR2 are SEHNR and FQNEAQ (reference sequence). The CDR3 length is 15 residues. V lost 1 base, J lost 2 bases, and 3 bases stayed unmatched. CDR3: CASSLVGTGNYGYTF. The CDR3 DNA sequence: TGTGCCAGCAGCTTAGTCGGGACAGGAAACTATGGCTACACCTTC. Supplemented by reference TRBV7-9 and TRBJ1-2, the full variable domain reads DTGVSQNPRHKITKRGQNVTFRCDPISEHNRLYWYRQTLGQGPEFLTYFQNEAQLEKSRLLSDRFSAERPKGSFSTLEIQRTEQGDSAMYLCASSLVGTGNYGYTFGSGTRLTVV.

The chain is built from TRBV19 and TRBJ1-2, with D perhaps matching TRBD1 (6 bases). CDR3 length: 16 residues. The germline gives CDR1 LNHDA, CDR2 SQIVND (reference sequence). Trimming cost V 3 bases and J 4 bases, with 18 bases left between them. DNA for the CDR3: TGTGCCAGTAGTATCCCCCCGGACAGCCACCTCTATGGCTACACCTTC. Amino acid sequence: CASSIPPDSHLYGYTF.

The rearrangement links TRBV2 to TRBJ1-2; tentative D call: TRBD1 (6 bases). The CDR3 contains 16 residues. V was trimmed by 5 bases and J by 3 bases, leaving 19 bases between them. Germline lookup yields CDR1 SNHLY and CDR2 FYNNEI. The CDR3 loop is CASSYSTGALDYGYTF. As DNA, the CDR3 is TGTGCCAGCAGTTACTCAACGGGGGCCCTGGACTATGGCTACACCTTC.

This clonotype occurred a few times. The rearrangement links TRBV7-9 to TRBJ1-2, with D unclear. Germline V gene sequence: CDR1 SEHNR, CDR2 FQNEAQ (reference sequence). The V end was cut by 5 bases, the J end by 8 bases, with 12 bases between. The CDR3 is made up of 12 amino acids. CDR3 sequence reads: CASSQGPAGYTF. The CDR3 nucleotides read TGTGCCAGCAGCCAAGGACCAGCGGGCTACACCTTC.

This clonotype was recorded many times. The genes are TRBV7-9 and TRBJ1-1; 7 bases map to TRBD1. Germline V CDR1 and CDR2: SEHNR, FQNEAQ (reference sequence). The CDR3 runs to 15 residues. J gave up 0 bases and V 7 bases, and 8 bases lay outside the gene matches. This CDR3 is CASTKEGALNTEAFF. CDR3 in DNA: TGTGCCAGCACCAAAGAGGGGGCATTGAACACTGAAGCTTTCTTT. The variable domain in full, completed from reference TRBV7-9 and TRBJ1-1, reads DTGVSQNPRHKITKRGQNVTFRCDPISEHNRLYWYRQTLGQGPEFLTYFQNEAQLEKSRLLSDRFSAERPKGSFSTLEIQRTEQGDSAMYLCASTKEGALNTEAFFGQGTRLTVV.

The CDR3 reads CASSRPRKGAGELFF. CDR3 bases: TGTGCCAGTAGTAGGCCCCGAAAGGGGGCCGGGGAGCTGTTTTTT. The J gene is TRBJ2-2, the V gene TRBV19, with TRBD1 as a possible D gene (6 bases). The germline V and J ends were trimmed by 4 bases and 6 bases, with 15 bases remaining between them. CDR3 length: 15 residues. The germline gives CDR1 LNHDA, CDR2 SQIVND (reference sequence).

At least ten counts were recorded for this clonotype. CDR3 loop: CSVRQTGAYEQYF. CDR3 coding DNA: TGCAGCGTTCGACAAACAGGGGCCTACGAGCAGTACTTC. V usage is TRBV29-1 and J usage is TRBJ2-7, with 7 bases that match TRBD1. CDR3 length equals 13 residues. The V and J ends lost 5 bases and 2 bases, in that order; junction bases with no gene match: 6. Per the germline V gene, CDR1 is SQVTM and CDR2 is ANQGSEA.

The chain employs TRBV7-3 and TRBJ2-7, with 7 bases identical to TRBD1. Germline lookup yields CDR1 SGHTA and CDR2 FQGTGA. The CDR3 sequence is 15 residues long. The junction had 9 bases not matched to a gene; V was cut back by 5 bases and J by 2 bases. The CDR3 nucleotides read TGTGCCAGCAGCGCAACAAGGGACAGTACCTACGAGCAGTACTTC. This encodes CASSATRDSTYEQYF.

This clonotype came up once. The chain joins TRBV29-1 to TRBJ2-7; no definite D call. The germline V gene has CDR1 SQVTM and CDR2 ANQGSEA. V lost 6 bases, J lost 0 bases, and 12 bases lay in between. The CDR3 consists of 13 residues. The CDR3: CSVGEAPSYEQYF. Here the CDR3 DNA reads TGCAGCGTAGGCGAAGCCCCCTCCTACGAGCAGTACTTC.

The chain recombines TRBV7-9 with TRBJ2-5, with TRBD2 as a possible D gene (6 bases). The V end was cut by 7 bases, the J end by 0 bases, with 12 bases between. The CDR3 extends over 14 amino acids. Per germline, CDR1 SEHNR and CDR2 FQNEAQ (reference sequence). Here the CDR3 reads CASNLAGHQETQYF. CDR3 in DNA: TGTGCCAGCAACCTGGCGGGACACCAAGAGACCCAGTACTTC.

This chain connects TRBV5-4 to TRBJ2-7; tentative D call: TRBD2 (6 bases). Germline assignment: CDR1 SGHNT and CDR2 YYREEE (reference sequence). This CDR3 spans 13 amino acids. V shed 4 bases and J shed 9 bases, with 17 bases lying between them. Here the CDR3 DNA reads TGTGCCAGCAGCACGCCGGGGGACGAGGTGCAGTACTTC. Protein: CASSTPGDEVQYF.

CDR3 residues: CASSSTKGAERDEKLFF. The CDR3 DNA follows: TGTGCCAGCAGTTCGACCAAGGGAGCCGAGCGAGATGAAAAACTGTTTTTT. This chain joins TRBV6-5 and TRBJ1-4; D is uncertain. V was pared by 4 bases and J by 6 bases, with 21 bases between. CDR1 is MNHEY, CDR2 SVGAGI, per germline. This CDR3 has 17 residues.

This clonotype was seen ten or more times. This chain's CDR3 is CASSILGSRVNQPQHF. CDR3 DNA: TGTGCCAGTAGTATTTTGGGCTCTAGGGTCAATCAGCCCCAGCATTTT. J is TRBJ1-5 and V is TRBV19; D is uncertain. The CDR3 runs to 16 residues. The germline gives CDR1 LNHDA, CDR2 SQIVND (reference sequence). V was clipped by 3 bases and J by 3 bases, with 15 bases between them.

The chain is built from TRBV2 and TRBJ1-5; 8 bases are shared with TRBD1. Germline trimming cut 10 bases from V and 6 bases from J; bases unmatched to any gene: 8. The CDR3 runs 13 residues. The V gene's germline CDR1 is SNHLY and CDR2 FYNNEI. The DNA for the CDR3 is TGTGCCATCGCGGACAGGGTAACTCAGCCCCAGCATTTT. This gives the protein CAIADRVTQPQHF.

Notes on this clonotype: A much larger clone sits a single nucleotide away, making a read error possible. V gene TRBV2 combines with J gene TRBJ1-6, with TRBD1 matching 8 bases. The V and J ends lost 6 bases and 9 bases, in that order; junction bases with no gene match: 10. The germline V gene has CDR1 SNHLY and CDR2 FYNNEI. The CDR3 has 15 amino acids. The CDR3 DNA reads TGTGCCAGCAGCGCCCCCGGACAGGGAGGTTCACCCCTCCACTTT. Protein product: CASSAPGQGGSPLHF.